This T cell receptor beta chain originates from a study of T-cell reconstitution after alpha-beta-depleted transplantation in children. This CDR3 has 15 amino acids. The germline V gene encodes CDR1 SGHTA and CDR2 FQGNSA. Trimming removed 5 bases from V and 5 bases from J, with 19 bases in between. Using unique molecular identifiers, the investigators prepared the TCRbeta library. TCRdb re-analysed the PCR reads in MiXCR, keeping a single row per CDR3 protein. The table shows about 230,000 distinct CDR3 sequences, with more than 10% occurring only once. This clonotype was recorded at least ten times. This sequence was found in a human donor who donated a stem cell graft to a child with acute lymphoblastic leukemia. Sequencing was performed on PBMCs from the stem cell graft donor, taken from the stem cell graft. This rearrangement joins TRBV7-2 to TRBJ2-7, with D perhaps TRBD2 (5 bases). CDR3 DNA sequence: TGTGCCAGCAGCCGGCCCGACTCCGGGATCCACGAGCAGTACTTC. Protein: CASSRPDSGIHEQYF.